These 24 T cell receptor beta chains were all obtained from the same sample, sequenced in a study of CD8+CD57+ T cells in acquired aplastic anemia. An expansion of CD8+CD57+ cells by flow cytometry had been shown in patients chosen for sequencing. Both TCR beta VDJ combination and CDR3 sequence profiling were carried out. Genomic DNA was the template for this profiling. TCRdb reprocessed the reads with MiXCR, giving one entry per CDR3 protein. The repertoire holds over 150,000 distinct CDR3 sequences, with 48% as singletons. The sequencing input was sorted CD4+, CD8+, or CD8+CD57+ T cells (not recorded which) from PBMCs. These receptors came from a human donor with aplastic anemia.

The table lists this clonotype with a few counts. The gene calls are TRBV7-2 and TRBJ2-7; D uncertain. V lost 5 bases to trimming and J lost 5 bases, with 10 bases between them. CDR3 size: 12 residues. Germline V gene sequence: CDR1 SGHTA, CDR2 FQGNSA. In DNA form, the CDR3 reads TGTGCCAGCAGCAGGTTTCGGGACGAGCAGTACTTC. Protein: CASSRFRDEQYF.

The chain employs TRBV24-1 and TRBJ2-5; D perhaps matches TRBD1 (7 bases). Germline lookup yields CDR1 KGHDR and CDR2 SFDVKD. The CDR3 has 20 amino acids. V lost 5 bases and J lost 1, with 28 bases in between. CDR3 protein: CATSGVTGRSQGGTQETQYF. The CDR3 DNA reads TGTGCCACCAGTGGAGTTACGGGAAGGTCCCAGGGGGGTACCCAAGAGACCCAGTACTTC.

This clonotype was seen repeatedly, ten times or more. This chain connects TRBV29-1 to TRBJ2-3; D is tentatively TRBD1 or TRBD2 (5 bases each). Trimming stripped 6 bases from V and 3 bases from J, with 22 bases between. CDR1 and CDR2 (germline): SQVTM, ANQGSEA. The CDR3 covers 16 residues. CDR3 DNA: TGCAGCGTAGACGCACCTTTAGCTGGGGGTACAGATACGCAGTATTTT. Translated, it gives CSVDAPLAGGTDTQYF.

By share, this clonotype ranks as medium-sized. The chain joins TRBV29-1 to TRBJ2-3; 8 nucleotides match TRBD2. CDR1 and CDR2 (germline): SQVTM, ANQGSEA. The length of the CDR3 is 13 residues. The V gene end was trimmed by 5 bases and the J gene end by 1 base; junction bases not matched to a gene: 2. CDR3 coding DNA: TGCAGCGTTCGGCGGGGGGGCACAGATACGCAGTATTTT. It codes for CSVRRGGTDTQYF.

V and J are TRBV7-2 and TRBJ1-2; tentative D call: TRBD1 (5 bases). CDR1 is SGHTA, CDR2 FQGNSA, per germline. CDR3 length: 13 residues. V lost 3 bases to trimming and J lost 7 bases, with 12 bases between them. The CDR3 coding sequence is TGTGCCAGCAGCTTGACAGACCGCTGTGGCTACACCTTC. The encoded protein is CASSLTDRCGYTF.

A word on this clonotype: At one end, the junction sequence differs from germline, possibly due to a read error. In nucleotides, the CDR3 is TGTGCCAGCAGTTTACCCGGGGAGCTGGTTTTT. This translates into CASSLPGELVF. V and J are TRBV12-3 or TRBV12-4 and TRBJ2-2, with a tentative D call TRBD2 (5 bases). The CDR3 is made up of 11 amino acids.

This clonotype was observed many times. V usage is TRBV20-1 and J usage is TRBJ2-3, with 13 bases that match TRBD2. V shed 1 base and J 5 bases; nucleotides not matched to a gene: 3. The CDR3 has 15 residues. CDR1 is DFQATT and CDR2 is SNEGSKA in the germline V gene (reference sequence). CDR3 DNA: TGCAGTGCTAGAGGAGGACTAGCGGGGGTAGATACGCAGTATTTT. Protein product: CSARGGLAGVDTQYF.

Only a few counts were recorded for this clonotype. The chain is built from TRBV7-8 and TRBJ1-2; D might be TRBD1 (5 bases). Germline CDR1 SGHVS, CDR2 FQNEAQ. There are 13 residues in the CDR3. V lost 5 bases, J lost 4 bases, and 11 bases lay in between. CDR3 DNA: TGTGCCAGCAGCCTCCAGGGACCCTATGGCTACACCTTC. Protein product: CASSLQGPYGYTF.

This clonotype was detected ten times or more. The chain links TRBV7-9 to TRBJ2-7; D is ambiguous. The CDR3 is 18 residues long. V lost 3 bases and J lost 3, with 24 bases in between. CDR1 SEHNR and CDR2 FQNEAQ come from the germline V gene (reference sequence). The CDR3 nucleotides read TGTGCCAGCAGCTTGGAAGGTGAAGGGCGGTGGAAGAGCTACGAGCAGTACTTC. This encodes CASSLEGEGRWKSYEQYF.

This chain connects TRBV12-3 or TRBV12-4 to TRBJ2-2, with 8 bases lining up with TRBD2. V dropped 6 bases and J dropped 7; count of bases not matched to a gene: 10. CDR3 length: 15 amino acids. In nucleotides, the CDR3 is TGTGCCAGCAGCCATCACGGGAGGGGCGGCGGGGAGCTGTTTTTT. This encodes CASSHHGRGGGELFF.

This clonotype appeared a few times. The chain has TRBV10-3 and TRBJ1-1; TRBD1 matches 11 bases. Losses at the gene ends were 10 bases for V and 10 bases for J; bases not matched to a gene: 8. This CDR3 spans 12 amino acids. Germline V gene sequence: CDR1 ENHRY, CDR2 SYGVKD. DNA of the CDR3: TGTGCCAGCTGGACAGGGGGCGTAGGAGCTTTCTTT. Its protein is CASWTGGVGAFF.

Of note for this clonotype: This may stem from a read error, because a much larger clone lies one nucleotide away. The CDR3 nucleotides read TGTGCCAGCAGCTCAAGCCTTAACAGGGGCTCCTACGATGAGCAGTTCTTC. The encoded protein is CASSSSLNRGSYDEQFF. The chain uses TRBV5-6 and TRBJ2-1, with 7 bases that match TRBD1. Germline CDR1 and CDR2: SGHDT and YYEEEE. This CDR3 comprises 17 residues.

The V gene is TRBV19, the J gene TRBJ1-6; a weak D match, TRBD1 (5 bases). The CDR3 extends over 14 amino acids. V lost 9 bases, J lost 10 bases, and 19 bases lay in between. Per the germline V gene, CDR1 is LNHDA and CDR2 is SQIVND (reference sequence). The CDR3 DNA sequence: TGTGCCAGCCATAGGGACCGACTGAACTCACCCCTCCACTTT. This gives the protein CASHRDRLNSPLHF.

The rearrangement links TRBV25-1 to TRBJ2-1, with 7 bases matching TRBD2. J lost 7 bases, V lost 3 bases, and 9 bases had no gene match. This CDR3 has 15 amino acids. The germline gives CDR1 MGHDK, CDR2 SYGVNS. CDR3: CASSDSLTSLNEQFF. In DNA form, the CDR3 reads TGTGCCAGCAGTGATTCCCTGACTAGCTTGAATGAGCAGTTCTTC.

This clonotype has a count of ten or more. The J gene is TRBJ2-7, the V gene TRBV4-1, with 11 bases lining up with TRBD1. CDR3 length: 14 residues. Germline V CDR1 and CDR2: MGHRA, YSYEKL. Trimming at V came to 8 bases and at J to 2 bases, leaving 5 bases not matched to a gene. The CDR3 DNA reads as TGCGCCAGCCAAGGGGACAGGGGGACCTACGAGCAGTACTTC. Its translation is CASQGDRGTYEQYF.

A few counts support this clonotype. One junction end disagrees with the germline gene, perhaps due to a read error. CDR3 nucleotides: TGTGCCTGCAGTCCCTCTACAGGCTACACCTTC. As protein: CACSPSTGYTF. The V and J genes are TRBV12-3 or TRBV12-4 and TRBJ1-2; unclear D gene. This CDR3 contains 11 residues.

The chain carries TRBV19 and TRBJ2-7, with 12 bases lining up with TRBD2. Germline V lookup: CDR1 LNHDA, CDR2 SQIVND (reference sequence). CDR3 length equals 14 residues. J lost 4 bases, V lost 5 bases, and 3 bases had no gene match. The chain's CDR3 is CASSQTSGGYEQYF. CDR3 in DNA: TGTGCCAGTAGTCAGACTAGCGGGGGATACGAGCAGTACTTC.

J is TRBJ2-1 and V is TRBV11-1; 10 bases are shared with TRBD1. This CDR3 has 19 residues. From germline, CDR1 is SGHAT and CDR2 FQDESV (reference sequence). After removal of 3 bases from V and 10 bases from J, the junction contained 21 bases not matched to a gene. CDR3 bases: TGTGCCAGCAGCTTCTTAGGAACCACCGGGACAGGGGCAGCAGGAGAGCAGTTCTTC. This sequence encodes CASSFLGTTGTGAAGEQFF.

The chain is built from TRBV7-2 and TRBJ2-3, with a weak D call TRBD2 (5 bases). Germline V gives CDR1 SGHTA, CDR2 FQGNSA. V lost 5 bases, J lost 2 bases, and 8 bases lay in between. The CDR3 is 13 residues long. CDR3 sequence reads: CASSPGLTDTQYF. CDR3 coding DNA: TGTGCCAGCAGCCCCGGACTCACAGATACGCAGTATTTT.

This chain's CDR3 is CASSFRSGHTGELFF. The CDR3 DNA is TGTGCCAGCAGCTTTCGGTCCGGGCACACCGGGGAGCTGTTTTTT. This chain connects TRBV5-6 to TRBJ2-2; D gene ambiguous. V gave up 2 bases and J gave up 3 bases, with 11 bases separating them. Germline loops: CDR1 SGHDT, CDR2 YYEEEE. The CDR3 contains 15 residues.

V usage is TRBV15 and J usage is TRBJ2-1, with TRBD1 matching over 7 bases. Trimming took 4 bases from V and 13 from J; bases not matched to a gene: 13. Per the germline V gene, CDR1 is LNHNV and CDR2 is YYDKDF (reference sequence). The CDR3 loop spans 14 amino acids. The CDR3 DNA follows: TGTGCCACCAGCACAAGACAGGGCGCGAGCCGCCAGTTCTTC. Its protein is CATSTRQGASRQFF.

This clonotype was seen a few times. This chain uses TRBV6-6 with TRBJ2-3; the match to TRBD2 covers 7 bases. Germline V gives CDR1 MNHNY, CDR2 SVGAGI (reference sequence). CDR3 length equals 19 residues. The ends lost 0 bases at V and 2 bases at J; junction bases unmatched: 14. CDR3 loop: CASSYSLLVGSGPTDTQYF. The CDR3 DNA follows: TGTGCCAGCAGTTACTCCCTCCTCGTGGGTAGCGGGCCCACAGATACGCAGTATTTT.

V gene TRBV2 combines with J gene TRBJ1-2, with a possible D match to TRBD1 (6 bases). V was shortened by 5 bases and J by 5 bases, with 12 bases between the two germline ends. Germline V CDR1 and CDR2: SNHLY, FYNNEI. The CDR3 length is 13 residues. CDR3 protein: CASSTDRGYGYTF. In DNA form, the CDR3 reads TGTGCCAGCAGTACGGACAGAGGATATGGCTACACCTTC.

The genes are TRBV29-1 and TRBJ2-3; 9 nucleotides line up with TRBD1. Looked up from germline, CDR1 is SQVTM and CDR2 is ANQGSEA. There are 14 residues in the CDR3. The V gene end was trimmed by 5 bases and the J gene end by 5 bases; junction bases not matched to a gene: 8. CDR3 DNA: TGCAGCGTTACAGGGGGCGAAAGGGTAGATACGCAGTATTTT. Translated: CSVTGGERVDTQYF.